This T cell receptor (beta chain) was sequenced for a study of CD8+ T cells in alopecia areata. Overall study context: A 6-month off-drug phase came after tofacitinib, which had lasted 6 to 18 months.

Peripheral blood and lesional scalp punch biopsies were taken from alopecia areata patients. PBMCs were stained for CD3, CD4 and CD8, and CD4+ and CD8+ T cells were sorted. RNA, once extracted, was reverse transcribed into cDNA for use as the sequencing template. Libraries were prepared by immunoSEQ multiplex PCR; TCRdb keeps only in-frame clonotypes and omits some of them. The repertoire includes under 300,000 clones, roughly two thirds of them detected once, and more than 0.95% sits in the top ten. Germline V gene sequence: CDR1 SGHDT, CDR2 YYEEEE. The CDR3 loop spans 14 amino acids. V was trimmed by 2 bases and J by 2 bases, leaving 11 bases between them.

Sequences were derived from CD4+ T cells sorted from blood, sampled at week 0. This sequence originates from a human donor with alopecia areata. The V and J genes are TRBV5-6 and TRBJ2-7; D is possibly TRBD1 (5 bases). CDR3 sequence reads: CASSFRASAYEQYF. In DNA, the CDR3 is TGTGCCAGCAGCTTCAGGGCGTCCGCCTACGAGCAGTACTTC.